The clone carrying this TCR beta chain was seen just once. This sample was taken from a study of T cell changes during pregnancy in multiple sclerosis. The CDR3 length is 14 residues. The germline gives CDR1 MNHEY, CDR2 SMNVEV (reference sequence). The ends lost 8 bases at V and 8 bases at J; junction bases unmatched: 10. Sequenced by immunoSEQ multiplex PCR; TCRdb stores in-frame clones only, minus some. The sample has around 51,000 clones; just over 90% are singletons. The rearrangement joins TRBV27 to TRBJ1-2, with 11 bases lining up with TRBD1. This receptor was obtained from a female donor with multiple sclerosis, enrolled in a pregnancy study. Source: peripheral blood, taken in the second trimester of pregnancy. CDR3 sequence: CASRDRGLPGGYTF. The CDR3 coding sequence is TGTGCCAGCCGGGACAGGGGGTTACCGGGCGGCTACACCTTC.